The source of this TCR beta chain is a study of cytomegalovirus exposure and HLA in healthy donors. The trim removed 0 bases at V and 3 bases at J, leaving 2 bases unmatched. The CDR3 runs 16 residues. Germline V lookup: CDR1 SGDLS, CDR2 YYNGEE. The PCR ran on 60 Vbeta and 13 Jbeta primers. Data came from immunoSEQ multiplex PCR; TCRdb stores just in-frame clones and leaves some out. The sample has just over 200,000 clones, around 85% seen once. The specimen was PBMCs. J is TRBJ2-3 and V is TRBV9; 12 nucleotides align to TRBD2. This TCR derives from a man aged 45-60 years in good health and CMV-seronegative. The DNA of the CDR3 is TGTGCCAGCAGCGTAGTCCTAGCGGGAGGGACAGATACGCAGTATTTT. It codes for CASSVVLAGGTDTQYF.